This TCR beta chain was captured by sequencing in a study of CD8 T cells in ankylosing spondylitis. Study-level results: What appeared characteristic of ankylosing spondylitis blood was a TCR beta motif of about eight highly homologous variants.

The CDR3 has 16 residues. V shed 2 bases and J shed 2 bases, with 10 bases lying between them. Germline CDR1 reads ENHRY; CDR2 reads SYGVKD. The table lists this clonotype with many counts. Antigen unknown. Via MiXCR, TCRdb re-called the 5' RACE reads, giving one row per CDR3 protein. The sample lists about 500,000 distinct CDR3 sequences, about 5.4% occurring once. This rearrangement joins TRBV10-3 to TRBJ2-6, with D possibly TRBD2 on 7 matching bases. Sequenced input: blood, either unsorted or a sorted T cell fraction (not recorded which). This TCR derives from a male donor with ankylosing spondylitis. CDR3 in amino acids: CAISEAGAPGANVLTF. The DNA of the CDR3 is TGTGCCATCAGTGAGGCGGGGGCTCCTGGGGCCAACGTCCTGACTTTC.